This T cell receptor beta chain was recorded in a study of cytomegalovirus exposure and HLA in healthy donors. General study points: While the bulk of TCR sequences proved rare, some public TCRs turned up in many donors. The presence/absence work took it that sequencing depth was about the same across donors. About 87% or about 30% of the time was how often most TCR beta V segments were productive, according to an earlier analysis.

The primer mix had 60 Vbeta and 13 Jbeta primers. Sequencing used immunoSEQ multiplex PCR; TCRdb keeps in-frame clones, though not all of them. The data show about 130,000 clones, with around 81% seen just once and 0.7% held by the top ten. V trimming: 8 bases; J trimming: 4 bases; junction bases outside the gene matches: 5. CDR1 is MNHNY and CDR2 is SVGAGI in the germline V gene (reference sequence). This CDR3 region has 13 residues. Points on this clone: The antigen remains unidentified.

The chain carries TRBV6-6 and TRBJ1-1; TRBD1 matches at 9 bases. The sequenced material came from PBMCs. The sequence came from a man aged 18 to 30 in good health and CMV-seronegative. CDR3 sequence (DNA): TGTGCCAGCCAACAGGGGGCGGTCACTGAAGCTTTCTTT. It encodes CASQQGAVTEAFF.